The 29 T cell receptor beta chains below come from one sample, sequenced in a study of post-analysis software for immune sequencing data. Study findings and constraints: In patients, TRBV5-6, TRBV5-1 and TRBV20-1 belonged to roughly 5 TRBV segments found more frequently than in controls.

Their cognate antigens are unknown. Presence of unique molecular identifiers characterized the TCR beta cDNA libraries. TCRdb processed the PCR reads anew with MiXCR; each CDR3 protein has one entry. The sample yields 740,000 or so distinct CDR3 sequences, around 53% seen once. Sequenced: blood. Receptors originate from a girl aged 5-17 years with multiple sclerosis.

The gene calls are TRBV7-2 and TRBJ1-1; 10 bases are a match to TRBD1. The V gene end was trimmed by 5 bases and the J gene end by 5 bases; junction bases not matched to a gene: 8. The CDR3 length is 15 residues. Per the germline V gene, CDR1 is SGHTA and CDR2 is FQGNSA. The CDR3 bases are TGTGCCAGCAGCCCCGGGACAGGGGCCGGAACTGAAGCTTTCTTT. The encoded protein is CASSPGTGAGTEAFF.

The table lists this clonotype with a few counts. The chain links TRBV5-1 to TRBJ2-7; 10 bases are shared with TRBD2. Trimming at V came to 0 bases and at J to 2 bases, leaving 5 bases not matched to a gene. The germline CDR1 and CDR2 sequences are SGHRS and YFSETQ. The CDR3 runs to 16 residues. This CDR3 is CASSLGLAGVTYEQYF. The DNA for the CDR3 is TGCGCCAGCAGCTTGGGGCTAGCGGGGGTCACCTACGAGCAGTACTTC.

This clonotype was recorded a few times. The rearrangement uses TRBV6-6 and TRBJ2-5; D is perhaps TRBD1 (5 bases). The CDR3 consists of 13 residues. The germline V gene encodes CDR1 MNHNY and CDR2 SVGAGI (reference sequence). Trimming removed 6 bases from V and 5 bases from J, with 13 bases in between. The CDR3 here is CASRLTALETQYF. As DNA, the CDR3 is TGTGCCAGCAGACTGACAGCTCTGGAGACCCAGTACTTC.

A few counts support this clonotype. The V gene is TRBV7-8, the J gene TRBJ2-7; a weak D match, TRBD1 (5 bases). This CDR3 is 14 amino acids long. V lost 2 bases to trimming and J lost 3 bases, with 11 bases between them. Germline-derived CDR1 and CDR2 are SGHVS and FQNEAQ. The DNA for the CDR3 is TGTGCCAGCAGCTTATTTCGGACACACTACGAGCAGTACTTC. Protein sequence: CASSLFRTHYEQYF.

This clonotype has only a few counts. At one boundary the junction diverges from the germline segment, which might be a read error. V and J are TRBV7-2 and TRBJ1-4, with D maybe TRBD1 (5 bases). Germline V lookup: CDR1 SGHTA, CDR2 FQGNSA. The CDR3 loop spans 15 amino acids. This CDR3 is CASSSRVATNEKLFF. CDR3 nucleotides: TGTGCCAGCAGCTCCAGGGTGGCAACCAATGAAAAACTGTTTTTT.

The chain carries TRBV7-9 and TRBJ1-5; 8 bases align to TRBD1. V was pared by 0 bases and J by 4 bases, with 8 bases of the junction left unmatched. The CDR3 covers 17 residues. Germline assignment: CDR1 SEHNR and CDR2 FQNEAQ (reference sequence). The CDR3 sequence is CASSLADRAFGNQPQHF. The CDR3 bases are TGTGCCAGCAGCTTAGCGGACAGGGCTTTTGGAAATCAGCCCCAGCATTTT.

V usage is TRBV4-2 and J usage is TRBJ2-2; D may be TRBD2 (5 bases). Looked up from germline, CDR1 is LGHNA and CDR2 is YNFKEQ. Trimming took off 4 bases at V and 7 bases at J, with 13 bases between the two ends. The length of the CDR3 is 14 residues. DNA for the CDR3: TGTGCCAGCAGCCGAGGAGGAGGAAACGGGGAGCTGTTTTTT. Amino acids: CASSRGGGNGELFF.

V is TRBV13 and J is TRBJ2-7, with TRBD2 as a possible D gene (6 bases). The CDR3 runs to 15 residues. Looked up from germline, CDR1 is PRHDT and CDR2 is FYEKMQ (reference sequence). Trimming stripped 5 bases from V and 2 bases from J, with 16 bases between. The CDR3 loop is CASSPGEISAYEQYF. CDR3 nucleotide sequence: TGTGCCAGCAGCCCGGGGGAGATATCAGCCTACGAGCAGTACTTC.

The rearrangement joins TRBV7-2 to TRBJ1-4, with D possibly TRBD1 on 6 matching bases. Germline values: CDR1 SGHTA, CDR2 FQGNSA. CDR3 size: 17 residues. Between the trimmed V and J ends, which lost 0 bases and 0 bases, there was a span of 11 bases. The CDR3 reads CASSLAGTTATNEKLFF. Written as DNA, the CDR3 is TGTGCCAGCAGCTTAGCCGGGACAACCGCAACTAATGAAAAACTGTTTTTT.

The gene calls are TRBV7-9 and TRBJ2-3; D not certain. The CDR3 is 14 amino acids. Germline assignment: CDR1 SEHNR and CDR2 FQNEAQ (reference sequence). V lost 1 base and J 5 bases, leaving 10 bases between the germline ends. The CDR3 protein is CASSLVHHGDTQYF. In DNA, the CDR3 is TGTGCCAGCAGCTTAGTTCACCACGGAGATACGCAGTATTTT.

V and J are TRBV2 and TRBJ2-1; 8 bases match TRBD2. V trimming: 6 bases; J trimming: 10 bases; junction bases outside the gene matches: 11. The length of the CDR3 is 14 residues. Per the germline V gene, CDR1 is SNHLY and CDR2 is FYNNEI. The CDR3 DNA follows: TGTGCCAGCAGCTGGACTAGCTCGGGGGGGGAGCAGTTCTTC. Residues: CASSWTSSGGEQFF.

Regarding this clonotype: Being one base from a much bigger clone, this may be a read error. The gene calls are TRBV11-2 and TRBJ2-1, with D perhaps matching TRBD1 or TRBD2 (5 bases each). The CDR3 is made up of 16 amino acids. V was cut by 7 bases and J by 1 base, with 17 bases left in between. Germline CDR1 reads SGHAT; CDR2 reads FQNNGV. CDR3 in amino acids: CASNLRGDRSYNEQFF. CDR3 coding DNA: TGTGCCAGCAACTTGAGGGGAGACCGATCCTACAATGAGCAGTTCTTC.

The chain recombines TRBV5-1 with TRBJ2-1; the D gene is possibly TRBD2 (5 bases). CDR3 size: 13 residues. Trimming took off 6 bases at V and 6 bases at J, with 13 bases between the two ends. Germline assignment: CDR1 SGHRS and CDR2 YFSETQ. CDR3 residues: CASNKAEVNEQFF. DNA of the CDR3: TGCGCCAGCAATAAGGCGGAGGTCAATGAGCAGTTCTTC.

The gene calls are TRBV19 and TRBJ1-1; TRBD1 is a possible D gene (6 bases). The CDR3 runs 15 residues. CDR1 LNHDA and CDR2 SQIVND come from the germline V gene (reference sequence). V lost 5 bases and J 3 bases, leaving 16 bases between the germline ends. DNA of the CDR3: TGTGCCAGTAGTCTTCGGACGGGGGGCTACACTGAAGCTTTCTTT. Amino acids: CASSLRTGGYTEAFF.

J is TRBJ2-7 and V is TRBV20-1, with a weak D call TRBD1 (6 bases). This CDR3 contains 14 residues. V lost 0 bases, J lost 3 bases, and 12 bases lay in between. Germline CDR1 and CDR2: DFQATT and SNEGSKA (reference sequence). The CDR3 is CSARDRIQGYEQYF. Written as DNA, the CDR3 is TGCAGTGCTAGAGATCGAATACAGGGCTACGAGCAGTACTTC.

The sample holds a few counts of this clonotype. The chain has TRBV7-3 and TRBJ2-3; D is possibly TRBD1 or TRBD2 (6 bases each). Germline loops: CDR1 SGHTA, CDR2 FQGTGA. The CDR3 totals 14 residues. V was trimmed by 2 bases and J by 7 bases, leaving 13 bases between them. DNA for the CDR3: TGTGCCAGCAGCTTACTGGGGGGCTTTAATACGCAGTATTTT. Its protein is CASSLLGGFNTQYF. The full variable domain, its missing parts supplied by reference TRBV7-3 and TRBJ2-3, is GAGVSQTPSNKVTEKGKYVELRCDPISGHTALYWYRQSLGQGPEFLIYFQGTGAADDSGLPNDRFFAVRPEGSVSTLKIQRTERGDSAVYLCASSLLGGFNTQYFGPGTRLTVL.

The chain couples TRBV29-1 to TRBJ2-1; TRBD2 aligns across 7 bases. There are 14 residues in the CDR3. CDR1 and CDR2 from the germline V gene are SQVTM and ANQGSEA. Unmatched junction bases numbered 7, after V lost 4 bases and J lost 4 bases. This CDR3 is CSVAQGGRYNEQFF. CDR3 coding DNA: TGCAGCGTTGCCCAGGGAGGGAGATACAATGAGCAGTTCTTC.

This sequence joins TRBV4-2 and TRBJ2-7; possibly TRBD1 or TRBD2 for D (5 bases each). The germline gives CDR1 LGHNA, CDR2 YNFKEQ. CDR3 size: 13 residues. Trimming took off 2 bases at V and 7 bases at J, with 12 bases between the two ends. In nucleotides, the CDR3 is TGTGCCAGCAGCCAACCGCCGGGGCGGGAGCAGTACTTC. It encodes CASSQPPGREQYF.

The chain is built from TRBV7-8 and TRBJ2-6, with D perhaps TRBD2 (5 bases). The V and J ends lost 5 bases and 11 bases respectively, with 10 bases between them. This CDR3 is 12 amino acids long. CDR1 and CDR2 from the germline V gene are SGHVS and FQNEAQ. CDR3 sequence: CASSGSPDVLTF. Here the CDR3 DNA reads TGTGCCAGCAGCGGGAGCCCGGACGTCCTGACTTTC.

This clonotype was seen a handful of times. This rearrangement joins TRBV6-4 to TRBJ2-1; 7 nucleotides align to TRBD2. CDR3 length: 16 amino acids. Germline CDR1 is MRHNA and CDR2 is SNTAGT. The trim removed 6 bases at V and 0 bases at J, leaving 8 bases unmatched. CDR3 loop: CASSLLATSSYNEQFF. The DNA of the CDR3 is TGTGCCAGCAGCCTACTAGCGACTTCCTCCTACAATGAGCAGTTCTTC.

The genes are TRBV7-8 and TRBJ1-2, with TRBD1 as a possible D gene (5 bases). The germline V and J ends were trimmed by 5 bases and 0 bases, with 16 bases remaining between them. Per germline, CDR1 SGHVS and CDR2 FQNEAQ. The CDR3 sequence is 16 residues long. CDR3 in amino acids: CASSRHQGAANYGYTF. CDR3 bases: TGTGCCAGCAGCCGCCATCAGGGAGCCGCTAACTATGGCTACACCTTC.

This clonotype has just a few counts. The rearrangement links TRBV9 to TRBJ2-1; 9 bases agree with TRBD1. The CDR3 has 15 residues. Unmatched junction bases numbered 6, after V lost 4 bases and J lost 4 bases. CDR1 and CDR2 from the germline V gene are SGDLS and YYNGEE. The CDR3 DNA reads as TGTGCCAGCAGCCAGGGGACAGGGACTTACAATGAGCAGTTCTTC. It is translated as CASSQGTGTYNEQFF.

The chain carries TRBV18 and TRBJ2-4; D assignment may be TRBD1 or TRBD2 (5 bases each). Per the germline V gene, CDR1 is KGHSH and CDR2 is LQKENI. V lost 4 bases, J lost 13 bases, and 20 bases lay in between. The CDR3 sequence is 14 residues long. CDR3 nucleotide sequence: TGTGCCAGCTCACTTCTACGGGACGAGTCGGAGCAGTACTTC. Translating gives CASSLLRDESEQYF.

This chain joins TRBV29-1 and TRBJ2-3; the D call may be TRBD1 or TRBD2 (5 bases each). Trimming removed 2 bases at V and 2 bases at J, with 8 bases between. From germline, CDR1 is SQVTM and CDR2 ANQGSEA. The CDR3 sequence is 13 residues long. The DNA of the CDR3 is TGCAGCGTTGAAAGGGACGTCACAGATACGCAGTATTTT. It translates to CSVERDVTDTQYF.

V is TRBV5-6 and J is TRBJ2-5; D not certain. TRBJ2-7 matches the DNA end more closely, so the J call is doubtful. Germline assignment: CDR1 SGHDT and CDR2 YYEEEE. The CDR3 loop spans 15 amino acids. The DNA of the CDR3 is TGTGCCAGCAGCTTGACAGCTCTACTCTCCTACGAGCAGTACTTC. Translation gives CASSLTALLSYEQYF.

This clonotype has only one observation. The chain carries TRBV5-1 and TRBJ2-3, with 8 bases that match TRBD1. Unmatched junction bases numbered 8, after V lost 5 bases and J lost 0 bases. CDR1 is SGHRS, CDR2 YFSETQ, per germline. The CDR3 sequence is 16 residues long. The DNA for the CDR3 is TGCGCCAGCAGGCCTACAGGGGGGTTGAGCACAGATACGCAGTATTTT. It yields the protein CASRPTGGLSTDTQYF.

J is TRBJ2-7 and V is TRBV20-1; 7 bases match TRBD2. The ends lost 3 bases at V and 3 bases at J; junction bases unmatched: 5. The CDR3 extends over 13 amino acids. CDR1 is DFQATT and CDR2 is SNEGSKA in the germline V gene (reference sequence). CDR3 protein: CSARWQRDYEQYF. CDR3 nucleotide sequence: TGCAGTGCTAGGTGGCAGCGGGACTACGAGCAGTACTTC.

The chain links TRBV7-6 to TRBJ2-1, with 11 bases lining up with TRBD1. The CDR3 is 16 amino acids. Germline V gene lookup returns CDR1 SGHVS and CDR2 FNYEAQ. V shed 1 base, J shed 8 bases, and the junction held 7 bases outside the gene matches. Here the CDR3 DNA reads TGTGCCAGCAGCTTAGGGCCCCGGACAGGGGGCTATGAGCAGTTCTTC. It is translated as CASSLGPRTGGYEQFF. The full variable domain, rest sourced from reference TRBV7-6 and TRBJ2-1, is GAGVSQSPRYKVTKRGQDVALRCDPISGHVSLYWYRQALGQGPEFLTYFNYEAQQDKSGLPNDRFSAERPEGSISTLTIQRTEQRDSAMYRCASSLGPRTGGYEQFFGPGTRLTVL.

V is TRBV6-5 and J is TRBJ2-7; possibly TRBD1 for D (5 bases). V gave up 0 bases and J gave up 6 bases, with 15 bases separating them. The CDR3 extends over 15 amino acids. Germline CDR1 is MNHEY and CDR2 is SVGAGI. CDR3 in amino acids: CASSYSGPTVGEQYF. As DNA, the CDR3 is TGTGCCAGCAGTTACTCGGGGCCGACAGTGGGCGAGCAGTACTTC.